The 7 T cell receptor beta chains in this list originate from one sample, sequenced in a study of patients and donors after allogeneic stem cell transplantation. TCRdb ran MiXCR on the RT-PCR reads and lists one entry per CDR3 protein. The repertoire holds approximately 250,000 distinct CDR3 sequences, with 11% to 15% as singletons. The sequencing sample was made of blood, either unsorted or a sorted T cell fraction (not recorded which). The receptors stem from a human donor who was either an allogeneic HSCT recipient or a stem cell or donor lymphocyte infusion donor (not recorded which). It is not recorded whose cells these are; they may come from a transplant donor.

This clonotype occurred many times. CDR3 bases: TGTGCCAGCAGCTACACCGGGACTAGCGGCACAGATACGCAGTATTTT. It codes for CASSYTGTSGTDTQYF. The rearrangement uses TRBV21-1 and TRBJ2-3; the table's D gene call, TRBD2, was not cross checked with the DNA. TRBV21-1 has pseudogene status. The CDR3 covers 16 residues.

There are many counts of this clonotype. V usage is TRBV7-2 and J usage is TRBJ2-3; TRBD2 aligns across 11 bases. This CDR3 comprises 15 residues. Germline V gene sequence: CDR1 SGHTA, CDR2 FQGNSA. V gave up 6 bases and J gave up 5 bases; unmatched junction bases: 7. CDR3 amino acids: CASSYSGGVRDTQYF. CDR3 bases: TGTGCCAGCAGTTATAGCGGGGGGGTGAGAGATACGCAGTATTTT.

The chain joins TRBV13 to TRBJ2-1, with D possibly being TRBD1 (5 bases). Deletions cut 3 bases from V and 5 bases from J, with 17 bases between. Germline CDR1 is PRHDT and CDR2 is FYEKMQ (reference sequence). The CDR3 totals 16 residues. CDR3 in DNA: TGTGCCAGCAGCTTGAGAGCGCAGGGAAGCCACAATGAGCAGTTCTTC. Translated: CASSLRAQGSHNEQFF.

At least ten counts were recorded for this clonotype. This rearrangement joins TRBV15 to TRBJ2-3; D call uncertain. Per germline, CDR1 LNHNV and CDR2 YYDKDF (reference sequence). CDR3 length equals 13 residues. V was cut by 0 bases and J by 8 bases, with 9 bases left in between. CDR3 protein: CATSRDLTGTQYF. The DNA of the CDR3 is TGTGCCACCAGCAGAGATCTTACGGGTACGCAGTATTTT. The full variable domain, completed using reference TRBV15 and TRBJ2-3, is DAMVIQNPRYQVTQFGKPVTLSCSQTLNHNVMYWYQQKSSQAPKLLFHYYDKDFNNEADTPDNFQSRRPNTSFCFLDIRSPGLGDTAMYLCATSRDLTGTQYFGPGTRLTVL.

The chain carries TRBV12-3 or TRBV12-4 and TRBJ2-7, with 8 bases lining up with TRBD2. V was pared by 6 bases and J by 4 bases, with 11 bases of the junction left unmatched. The CDR3 contains 15 residues. Here the CDR3 reads CASSLSGSENYEQYF. In nucleotides, the CDR3 is TGTGCCAGCAGCCTCAGCGGGAGTGAGAATTACGAGCAGTACTTC.

The rearrangement links TRBV5-6 to TRBJ1-6, with 9 bases fitting TRBD1. With V trimmed by 4 bases and J by 5 bases, 4 bases remained unmatched. CDR3 size: 15 residues. From germline, CDR1 is SGHDT and CDR2 YYEEEE. CDR3 nucleotide sequence: TGTGCCAGCAGCACGGGGACAGGGAATAATTCACCCCTCCACTTT. This gives the protein CASSTGTGNNSPLHF.

This clonotype was seen at least ten times. The chain carries TRBV5-6 and TRBJ2-7; D is perhaps TRBD1 or TRBD2 (5 bases each). Germline V lookup: CDR1 SGHDT, CDR2 YYEEEE. The CDR3 covers 17 residues. Trimming pared 4 bases from V and 0 bases from J, leaving 20 bases between. CDR3 coding DNA: TGTGCCAGCAGCGGGTGGACCGGGACGGTCAGCTCCTACGAGCAGTACTTC. It specifies CASSGWTGTVSSYEQYF.